Shown below are 14 T cell receptor beta chains from a single sample sequenced in a study of CD4+ T cells in melanoma. TCRdb keeps only in-frame clones here, not all; method: immunoSEQ multiplex PCR. The data hold 90,000 to 130,000 clones, with 92% observed a single time. Material for sequencing was peripheral blood. The origin of the receptors is a human donor with melanoma.

The rearrangement joins TRBV10-3 to TRBJ2-7; D unclear. Germline V CDR1 and CDR2: ENHRY, SYGVKD. The CDR3 extends over 11 amino acids. Trimming shortened V by 8 bases and J by 5 bases, and 10 bases separated the two germline ends. In DNA, the CDR3 is TGTGCCATCTCGTTAGGAGACGAGCAGTACTTC. This codes for CAISLGDEQYF.

This sequence joins TRBV2 and TRBJ2-1; no definite D call. V gave up 4 bases and J gave up 9 bases, with 10 bases separating them. Germline values: CDR1 SNHLY, CDR2 FYNNEI. The CDR3 sequence is 12 residues long. DNA of the CDR3: TGTGCCAGCAGTGGTTGGGGTGGTGAGCAGTTCTTC. Protein product: CASSGWGGEQFF.

The chain combines TRBV4-3 with TRBJ2-1; 8 bases align to TRBD2. The V gene's germline CDR1 is LGHNA and CDR2 YSLEER. After removal of 0 bases from V and 0 bases from J, the junction contained 7 bases not matched to a gene. The CDR3 extends over 18 amino acids. DNA for the CDR3: TGCGCCAGCAGCCAAGAAATTCCGGGGGGGAGCTCCTACAATGAGCAGTTCTTC. Protein product: CASSQEIPGGSSYNEQFF.

The chain joins TRBV4-1 to TRBJ2-1; 11 bases agree with TRBD1. Germline V gene data show CDR1 as MGHRA and CDR2 as YSYEKL. The CDR3 has 19 amino acids. V dropped 4 bases and J dropped 1; count of bases not matched to a gene: 12. The CDR3 protein is CASSPRAGTGGFSYNEQFF. DNA for the CDR3: TGCGCCAGCAGCCCGAGAGCCGGGACAGGGGGTTTTTCCTACAATGAGCAGTTCTTC.

V usage is TRBV25-1 and J usage is TRBJ2-1, with D unclear. This CDR3 region has 12 residues. Trimming shortened V by 5 bases and J by 9 bases, and 11 bases separated the two germline ends. Germline CDR1 MGHDK, CDR2 SYGVNS. As DNA, the CDR3 is TGTGCCAGCAGTATAACGTGGGGTGAGCAGTTCTTC. Translation gives CASSITWGEQFF.

This chain connects TRBV5-4 to TRBJ2-5, with D tentatively TRBD2 (6 bases). Trimming left V 5 bases short and J 7 bases short, with 21 bases between. CDR1 SGHNT and CDR2 YYREEE come from the germline V gene (reference sequence). This CDR3 is built from 15 residues. CDR3 residues: CASSSDFTLGGTQYF. The CDR3 nucleotides read TGTGCCAGCAGTTCTGACTTCACCCTGGGAGGGACCCAGTACTTC.

V is TRBV5-1 and J is TRBJ1-1, with 10 bases aligning to TRBD1. Germline V gene lookup returns CDR1 SGHRS and CDR2 YFSETQ. V lost 0 bases and J lost 4; bases outside the gene matches: 9. The CDR3 runs to 17 residues. CDR3 sequence (DNA): TGCGCCAGCAGCTTGGTAGGGACAGGGGCGGTAGGCACTGAAGCTTTCTTT. Residues: CASSLVGTGAVGTEAFF.

V is TRBV19 and J is TRBJ2-1; 11 bases map to TRBD1. Germline V gives CDR1 LNHDA, CDR2 SQIVND (reference sequence). V was clipped by 6 bases and J by 4 bases; unmatched bases: 8. The CDR3 length is 16 residues. CDR3 sequence reads: CASSSRTGGSYNEQFF. The CDR3, as DNA: TGTGCCAGTAGCTCTAGGACAGGGGGCTCGTACAATGAGCAGTTCTTC.

Comments on this clone: The same CDR3 also results from other DNA sequences found in this sample. This sequence joins TRBV5-6 and TRBJ1-2; D unclear. Germline V gene sequence: CDR1 SGHDT, CDR2 YYEEEE. V was pared by 4 bases and J by 2 bases, with 6 bases between. The CDR3 length is 12 residues. The CDR3 sequence is CASSLSNYGYTF. Written as DNA, the CDR3 is TGTGCCAGCAGCCTCTCAAACTATGGCTACACCTTC.

This clone has a single count. The rearrangement uses TRBV9 and TRBJ2-7, with D possibly being TRBD1 (5 bases). V lost 0 bases, J lost 2 bases, and 15 bases lay in between. This CDR3 contains 16 residues. The germline V gene encodes CDR1 SGDLS and CDR2 YYNGEE. The CDR3 spells CASSVEPQGITYEQYF. CDR3 DNA: TGTGCCAGCAGCGTAGAGCCCCAGGGAATTACCTACGAGCAGTACTTC.

The J gene is TRBJ1-2, the V gene TRBV7-3, with TRBD1 identical over 9 bases. The germline V gene encodes CDR1 SGHTA and CDR2 FQGTGA. The CDR3 is made up of 13 amino acids. With V trimmed by 5 bases and J by 4 bases, 2 bases remained unmatched. DNA of the CDR3: TGTGCCAGCAGCCCGACAGGGGGCTATGGCTACACCTTC. It encodes CASSPTGGYGYTF.

This clone occurred a few times. The chain links TRBV18 to TRBJ2-7; D possibly uses TRBD1 or TRBD2 (5 bases each). Trimming left V 3 bases short and J 7 bases short, with 13 bases between. There are 13 residues in the CDR3. Germline V gives CDR1 KGHSH, CDR2 LQKENI. The CDR3 DNA sequence: TGTGCCAGCTCACCGAGCCCCGGGACGGAGCAGTACTTC. Amino acids: CASSPSPGTEQYF.

This clone was detected only once. The chain employs TRBV11-2 and TRBJ2-5, with D unclear. The CDR3 is 15 residues long. V was shortened by 1 base and J by 1 base, with 10 bases between the two germline ends. From germline, CDR1 is SGHAT and CDR2 FQNNGV. The DNA for the CDR3 is TGTGCCAGCAGCTTAGTGGCCCCCCCCCAAGAGACCCAGTACTTC. It encodes CASSLVAPPQETQYF.

The chain is built from TRBV5-4 and TRBJ2-2; D not certain. The CDR3 length is 12 residues. CDR1 and CDR2 (germline): SGHNT, YYREEE (reference sequence). With 2 bases removed from V and 5 bases from J, the gap between germline ends came to 4 bases. CDR3 residues: CASSFRTGELFF. CDR3 in DNA: TGTGCCAGCAGCTTCCGTACCGGGGAGCTGTTTTTT.